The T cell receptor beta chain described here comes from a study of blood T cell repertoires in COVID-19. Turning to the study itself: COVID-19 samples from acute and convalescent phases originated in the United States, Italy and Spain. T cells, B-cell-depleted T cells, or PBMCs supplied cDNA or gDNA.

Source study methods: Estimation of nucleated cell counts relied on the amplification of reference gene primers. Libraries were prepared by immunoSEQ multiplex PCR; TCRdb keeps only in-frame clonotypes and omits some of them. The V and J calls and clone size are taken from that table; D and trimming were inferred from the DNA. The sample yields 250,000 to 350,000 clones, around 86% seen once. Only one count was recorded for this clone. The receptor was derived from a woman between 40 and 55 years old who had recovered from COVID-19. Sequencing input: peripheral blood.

The CDR3 sequence is CASSPRETNYGYTF. The CDR3 DNA reads TGTGCCAGTAGTCCCAGGGAAACTAACTATGGCTACACCTTC. The chain combines TRBV19 with TRBJ1-2; D is perhaps TRBD1 (5 bases). The V gene lost 5 bases and the J gene lost 0 bases, with 10 bases spanning the gap. The CDR3 has 14 residues. Germline V gene lookup returns CDR1 LNHDA and CDR2 SQIVND (reference sequence).